This record covers a single T cell receptor (beta chain). No antigen is known for it. A much larger clone lies one base from this, so it may be a read error. This record comes from a study of blood T cells in healthy people across ages (dated by TCRdb to the mid-2010s). With respect to the entire study: Template switching captured roughly one uniquely barcoded TCR beta cDNA molecule per two T cells in model experiments. To track age-related changes in TCR beta repertoire diversity, the study relied on deep sequencing normalized with unique cDNA molecular identifiers. The donors were split into four age groups: young (average 16 years), middle-aged (nearly 40), aged (roughly 65) and long-lived (over 75). To avoid experimental bias, donors of different ages were distributed randomly across sequencing lanes. The study analyzed two additional independent replicas of 1 million unique cDNA reads from the same blood draw for two donors, one aged 18 to 30 and one aged 80 or older. The paper's findings and limits, for the study overall: Compared with the aged group, the long-lived group had more naive CD4+ T cells, fewer expanded clones and increased TCR diversity, a pattern suggesting age selection. Bulk unsorted PBMC profiling prevented conclusive comparison of naive and antigen-experienced compartments. Because the CMV infection status of the donors was unknown, age-related changes in expanded clonotypes may potentially have been confounded. Observed TCR beta diversity correlated strongly with the percentage of naive T cells measured by flow cytometry. Estimates of total diversity based on one million sequenced T cells were regarded as lower bounds and as underestimates. Observed TCR beta diversity per million T cells fell roughly linearly with age, and a significant reduction was already apparent by age roughly 40.

Systemically healthy Caucasian individuals from Russia, roughly 40 in total and aged about 6 to 90 years, were included as donors. Each donor gave ten milliliters of peripheral blood, collected into EDTA-treated Vacutainer tubes. Ficoll-Paque density-gradient centrifugation was used to isolate PBMCs, with at least 7 million obtained per sample. Trizol reagent was used to extract total RNA from the PBMCs, yielding at least 6 micrograms per sample. Naive CD45RAhigh/CD27high T cell percentages were measured by flow cytometry on a PBMC aliquot from every donor. Library preparation was by 5' RACE. Instrument on record: Illumina HiSeq 2500. The second PCR ran for about 6 to 12 cycles and used a J-beta primer mix along with a sample-barcoded 5' primer. A unique molecular identifier was introduced onto each TCR beta cDNA molecule by a template-switch 5' adaptor carrying 12 random nucleotides. Each sample yielded at least 2.5 million CDR3-containing paired-end reads. First-strand cDNA was synthesized from all RNA with the Mint cDNA synthesis kit, primed by a TRBC-specific oligonucleotide. All cDNA was treated with uracil-DNA glycosylase and then went through a first 18-cycle PCR with the universal primers M1SS and BC2_uni_R. The authors' analysis ran thus. Each sample was normalized by randomly selecting 1 million high-quality reads, each carrying a distinct molecular identifier. Reads sharing molecular identifiers were discarded rather than binned into consensus sequences. MiTCR, run with a Q25 quality threshold and the strictest error-elimination algorithm, handled CDR3 identification, clonotype clustering and error correction. Lower-bound total TCR beta diversity was estimated with a nonparametric unseen species model using Euler transformation. TCRdb itself trimmed the public reads at Q25 with fastp, ran MiXCR and retained productive beta chains. Entries are consolidated by CDR3 protein sequence, retaining the most common genes and DNA. The V and J calls shown here were made by TCRdb, not taken from the authors' results. The sample table records 870,000 or so distinct CDR3 sequences; roughly 26% of these occur just once. Of the sample, 17% is held by the ten largest clones.

The V end loses 6 bases and the J end loses 11 bases, and a stretch of 23 bases separates them. CDR1 SGHRS and CDR2 YFSETQ are derived from the germline V gene. Including the terminal cysteine and phenylalanine, the CDR3 comprises 14 residues. Only CDR3 DNA remains: 42 bases, in frame from the first base. Sequenced material: blood. Recombination connected TRBV5-1 to TRBJ2-5; the D gene cannot be resolved reliably. The sequence was collected from a woman aged 80 or older in good health. The nucleotides are TGCGCCAGCACACCGGACCTCTTATACAATGAGCAGTACTTC. Its amino acids are CASTPDLLYNEQYF.